Shown below are 21 T cell receptor beta chains from a single sample sequenced in a study of T cell responses to AZD1222 COVID-19 vaccine. TCRdb keeps only in-frame clones here, not all; method: immunoSEQ multiplex PCR. The sample yields roughly 150,000 clones, less than 95% seen once. The source was peripheral blood, collected 28 days after the second AZD1222 dose. Every receptor here comes from an adult who received the AZD1222 COVID-19 vaccine.

This clone was picked up one time. J is TRBJ1-1 and V is TRBV9, with D unresolved. The CDR3 has 14 amino acids. Trimming shortened V by 0 bases and J by 5 bases, and 11 bases separated the two germline ends. In germline, CDR1 is SGDLS, CDR2 YYNGEE. CDR3 DNA: TGTGCCAGCAGCGTAGCTCCGACCCCAACTGAAGCTTTCTTT. It encodes CASSVAPTPTEAFF.

The gene calls are TRBV3-1 (or the pseudogene TRBV3-2) and TRBJ1-5; D not certain. The V gene lost 0 bases and the J gene lost 0 bases, with 9 bases spanning the gap. The CDR3 is 16 residues long. From germline, CDR1 is LGHDT and CDR2 YNNKEL (reference sequence). The CDR3 nucleotides are TGTGCCAGCAGCCAAGAGGCGTGGGATAGCAATCAGCCCCAGCATTTT. Translating gives CASSQEAWDSNQPQHF.

The chain couples TRBV5-4 to TRBJ1-2, with 10 positions matching TRBD1. J gave up 7 bases and V 7 bases, and 13 bases lay outside the gene matches. The germline gives CDR1 SGHNT, CDR2 YYREEE (reference sequence). There are 15 residues in the CDR3. CDR3 sequence (DNA): TGTGCCAGCGCGGCGCCGGGACAGGGGTATTCTGGCTACACCTTC. It specifies CASAAPGQGYSGYTF.

The V and J genes are TRBV29-1 and TRBJ1-2; tentatively, D is TRBD1 (5 bases). Germline V gene lookup returns CDR1 SQVTM and CDR2 ANQGSEA. CDR3 size: 13 residues. Trimming removed 5 bases at V and 8 bases at J, with 18 bases between. The CDR3: CSVWGVNRYGYTF. The CDR3 DNA reads TGCAGCGTTTGGGGGGTAAATCGGTACGGCTACACCTTC.

The sample holds one count of this clone. J is TRBJ2-1 and V is TRBV4-3; the D is unclear. The CDR3 sequence is 16 residues long. Germline values: CDR1 LGHNA, CDR2 YSLEER. V lost 4 bases, J lost 0 bases, and 13 bases lay in between. The CDR3 protein is CASSLQFRSSYNEQFF. Here the CDR3 DNA reads TGCGCCAGCAGCCTACAATTCAGGAGCTCCTACAATGAGCAGTTCTTC.

This chain links TRBV10-2 with TRBJ2-1, with 11 bases lining up with TRBD2. With 7 bases clipped from V and 1 base from J, the junction kept 15 bases outside the gene matches. Per germline, CDR1 WSHSY and CDR2 SAAADI. This CDR3 spans 19 amino acids. The CDR3 loop reads CASIYRGVTSGESYNEQFF. As DNA, the CDR3 is TGCGCCAGCATTTACAGGGGGGTGACTAGCGGGGAGTCCTACAATGAGCAGTTCTTC.

The rearrangement links TRBV9 to TRBJ1-6; no reliable D call. The germline CDR1 and CDR2 sequences are SGDLS and YYNGEE. The CDR3 is made up of 13 amino acids. V was trimmed by 4 bases and J by 10 bases, leaving 12 bases between them. The CDR3 loop is CASSPRFMSPLHF. The CDR3 DNA reads TGTGCCAGCAGCCCCCGGTTCATGTCACCCCTCCACTTT.

The rearrangement uses TRBV15 and TRBJ1-5; D uncertain. The V end was cut by 3 bases, the J end by 4 bases, with 4 bases between. This CDR3 is built from 12 residues. The V gene's germline CDR1 is LNHNV and CDR2 YYDKDF (reference sequence). CDR3 bases: TGTGCCACCAGCAGGGTGAATCAGCCCCAGCATTTT. Translated, it gives CATSRVNQPQHF.

CDR3 in amino acids: CASSWDWVKILEGPDTQYF. CDR3 nucleotide sequence: TGTGCCAGCAGCTGGGACTGGGTCAAAATATTGGAGGGACCAGATACGCAGTATTTT. The V and J genes are TRBV21-1 and TRBJ2-3; the listed D gene, TRBD2, was not tested against the DNA. TRBV21-1 is a pseudogene segment. The CDR3 is made up of 19 amino acids.

This chain links TRBV29-1 with TRBJ1-6; 8 bases line up with TRBD1. This CDR3 spans 14 amino acids. The germline CDR1 and CDR2 sequences are SQVTM and ANQGSEA. V dropped 6 bases and J dropped 7; count of bases not matched to a gene: 8. DNA of the CDR3: TGCAGCGTCAAACAGGGGGGTTCCAATTCACCCCTCCACTTT. It is translated as CSVKQGGSNSPLHF.

This chain links TRBV6-5 with TRBJ2-4, with D maybe TRBD1 (5 bases). The germline V gene encodes CDR1 MNHEY and CDR2 SVGAGI. Trimming took 6 bases from V and 7 from J, leaving 16 bases between them. The length of the CDR3 is 14 residues. The CDR3 loop is CASSPRVKGNIQYF. CDR3 DNA sequence: TGTGCCAGCAGCCCCCGTGTGAAGGGGAACATTCAGTACTTC.

This sequence joins TRBV3-1 (or the pseudogene TRBV3-2) and TRBJ2-2, with 7 bases lining up with TRBD1. The CDR3 sequence is 16 residues long. Germline assignment: CDR1 LGHDT and CDR2 YNNKEL (reference sequence). J lost 0 bases, V lost 3 bases, and 4 bases had no gene match. The CDR3 sequence: CASSQPQGANTGELFF. CDR3 coding DNA: TGTGCCAGCAGCCAGCCCCAGGGGGCGAACACCGGGGAGCTGTTTTTT.

The J gene is TRBJ2-1, the V gene TRBV7-7, with 9 bases that match TRBD2. V lost 4 bases and J lost 3; bases outside the gene matches: 10. CDR1 and CDR2 (germline): SSHAT, FNYEAQ (reference sequence). The CDR3 has 17 amino acids. CDR3 loop: CASSSRGASGNYNEQFF. CDR3 DNA sequence: TGTGCCAGCAGCTCCCGCGGCGCTAGCGGGAACTACAATGAGCAGTTCTTC.

The V gene is TRBV7-9, the J gene TRBJ1-2; possibly TRBD1 for D (6 bases). The CDR3 covers 16 residues. The V end lost 5 bases, the J end lost 2 bases, and 18 bases lay between the germline ends. Germline CDR1 SEHNR, CDR2 FQNEAQ (reference sequence). The CDR3 DNA sequence: TGTGCCAGCAGCCGGAGGGGGGGCCTGGCCAACTATGGCTACACCTTC. Translated, it gives CASSRRGGLANYGYTF.

This chain connects TRBV15 to TRBJ1-6; 9 positions agree with TRBD1. Trimming removed 3 bases from V and 9 bases from J; junction bases left unmatched: 6. Germline V gene lookup returns CDR1 LNHNV and CDR2 YYDKDF (reference sequence). This CDR3 has 15 amino acids. CDR3 in amino acids: CATSSGTGMASPLHF. CDR3 DNA sequence: TGTGCCACCAGCAGCGGGACAGGGATGGCTTCACCCCTCCACTTT.

This sequence joins TRBV27 and TRBJ2-7; D perhaps matches TRBD2 (5 bases). This CDR3 comprises 12 residues. Germline values: CDR1 MNHEY, CDR2 SMNVEV (reference sequence). The V end was cut by 4 bases, the J end by 3 bases, with 7 bases between. The CDR3 sequence: CASSSGGYEQYF. The CDR3 region has the DNA TGTGCCAGCAGTTCCGGAGGCTACGAGCAGTACTTC.

This rearrangement joins TRBV7-9 to TRBJ1-2; TRBD1 agrees at 7 bases. The germline gives CDR1 SEHNR, CDR2 FQNEAQ (reference sequence). J gave up 1 base and V 8 bases, and 10 bases lay outside the gene matches. The CDR3 is 15 amino acids. DNA of the CDR3: TGTGCCAGCGACCTTGGGCAGGGGGATAACTATGGCTACACCTTC. It translates to CASDLGQGDNYGYTF.

The chain joins TRBV7-2 to TRBJ2-7, with D perhaps TRBD2 (5 bases). Trimming took off 3 bases at V and 6 bases at J, with 18 bases between the two ends. Per germline, CDR1 SGHTA and CDR2 FQGNSA. The CDR3 is 15 residues long. The CDR3 loop reads CASSFSVGAGSEQYF. In nucleotides, the CDR3 is TGTGCCAGCAGCTTCTCGGTGGGAGCCGGCTCCGAGCAGTACTTC.

This chain links TRBV7-2 with TRBJ2-6, with TRBD1 as a possible D gene (5 bases). CDR1 is SGHTA and CDR2 is FQGNSA in the germline V gene. The CDR3 covers 17 residues. V was pared by 0 bases and J by 0 bases, with 9 bases between. Here the CDR3 reads CASSLARGSSGANVLTF. The DNA of the CDR3 is TGTGCCAGCAGCTTAGCAAGGGGCTCCTCTGGGGCCAACGTCCTGACTTTC.

This clone was seen just once. This chain uses TRBV9 with TRBJ2-3; TRBD2 aligns across 9 bases. This CDR3 is 18 amino acids long. After removal of 4 bases from V and 0 bases from J, the junction contained 12 bases not matched to a gene. Germline loops: CDR1 SGDLS, CDR2 YYNGEE. The CDR3 coding sequence is TGTGCCAGCAGCCGTGGGAGGGGTAGCGGGAGTAGCACAGATACGCAGTATTTT. Protein: CASSRGRGSGSSTDTQYF.

This clone was counted a single time. The V gene is TRBV29-1, the J gene TRBJ2-7; TRBD1 is a possible D gene (5 bases). The CDR3 is 13 amino acids. Between the trimmed V and J ends, which lost 1 base and 2 bases, there was a span of 9 bases. Germline V lookup: CDR1 SQVTM, CDR2 ANQGSEA. CDR3 sequence: CSVEGGTTYEQYF. The CDR3 DNA follows: TGCAGCGTTGAAGGGGGCACCACCTACGAGCAGTACTTC.